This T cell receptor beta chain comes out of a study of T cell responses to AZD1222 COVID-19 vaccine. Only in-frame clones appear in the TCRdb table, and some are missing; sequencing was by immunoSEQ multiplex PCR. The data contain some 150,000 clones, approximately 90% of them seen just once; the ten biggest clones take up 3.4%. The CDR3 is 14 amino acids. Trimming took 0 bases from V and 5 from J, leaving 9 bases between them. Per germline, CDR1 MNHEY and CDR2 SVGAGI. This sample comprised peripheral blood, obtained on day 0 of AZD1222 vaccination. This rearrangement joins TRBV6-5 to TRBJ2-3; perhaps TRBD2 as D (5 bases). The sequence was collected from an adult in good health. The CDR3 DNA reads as TGTGCCAGCAGTTACTCGGCCGGGGTAGATACGCAGTATTTT. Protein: CASSYSAGVDTQYF.